The rows below give T cell receptor beta chains drawn from one sample of a study of long-term antiretroviral therapy in people with HIV. Here immunoSEQ multiplex PCR was the method, and the copy in TCRdb shows in-frame clones only, minus some. Of tens of thousands of clones listed, around 88% are singletons. The sample in question was unsorted PBMCs, obtained about 4.3 years after starting antiretroviral therapy. The receptors here all came from a man aged 25-45 years with HIV. CDR3s include the opening cysteine and the closing phenylalanine or tryptophan. The D gene is left open where the match is weak. Not all rows give a size; the values are once, few, many and, for expanded clones, a class.

DNA | CDR3 | D | V | size | J
TGTGCCTGGAGCGTAGGCAGACACTACTATGGCTACACCTTC | CAWSVGRHYYGYTF | . | TRBV30 | . | TRBJ1-2
TGTGCCAGCAGCTTAGCGGGCTCTGGGGCCAACGTCCTGACTTTC | CASSLAGSGANVLTF | . | TRBV11-2 | . | TRBJ2-6
TGCAGTGAAGACCCCGACAGGCCGAACACTGAAGCTTTCTTT | CSEDPDRPNTEAFF | . | TRBV29-1 | . | TRBJ1-1
TGTGCCAGCAGCCCCCGGACAGTTCCCTACGAGCAGTACTTC | CASSPRTVPYEQYF | . | TRBV6-5 | once | TRBJ2-7
TGCGCCAGCAGCCAAGTAGGGACCGGCAAACTGTTTTTT | CASSQVGTGKLFF | . | TRBV4-3 | once | TRBJ1-4
TGTGCCAGTACAGGGGAGACTGAAGCTTTCTTT | CASTGETEAFF | TRBD1 | TRBV6-1 | . | TRBJ1-1
TGCAGCGTAGCAGGGGGTCAGGGGAATGAGCAGTTCTTC | CSVAGGQGNEQFF | TRBD1 | TRBV29-1 | . | TRBJ2-1
TGTGCCACCTCTGGGGGGACAGGGAATAATTCACCCCTCCACTTT | CATSGGTGNNSPLHF | TRBD1 | TRBV15 | . | TRBJ1-6
TGTGCCAGCAGCCCCGTACTAGCGGGGACATACAATGAGCAGTTCTTC | CASSPVLAGTYNEQFF | TRBD2 | TRBV7-9 | . | TRBJ2-1
TGTGCCAGCAGCCCGCTTGGGGGACAGGCCTACGAGCAGTACTTC | CASSPLGGQAYEQYF | TRBD1 | TRBV7-9 | . | TRBJ2-7
TGCAGCGTTGCGGGGGGTCCCAATTCACCCCTCCACTTT | CSVAGGPNSPLHF | . | TRBV29-1 | . | TRBJ1-6
TGTGCCTGGAGTAGACAGGGTTATGGCTACACCTTC | CAWSRQGYGYTF | TRBD1 | TRBV30 | few | TRBJ1-2
TGTGCCAGCAGTTACGTTCAGGGGAGTCACACTGAAGCTTTCTTT | CASSYVQGSHTEAFF | . | TRBV6-5 | once | TRBJ1-1
TGTGCCAGCAGCTTGGACGGCAACGGCGGCTACACCTTC | CASSLDGNGGYTF | . | TRBV7-2 | . | TRBJ1-2
TGTGCCAGCAGCTTAACTTTTCCAGGGGCGAAAGGAAACACCATATATTTT | CASSLTFPGAKGNTIYF | . | TRBV7-9 | . | TRBJ1-3
TGTGCCAGCAGGGGGGACAGGGGGGATTTTTCACCCCTCCACTTT | CASRGDRGDFSPLHF | TRBD1 | TRBV6-5 | once | TRBJ1-6
TGTGCCAGCAGCTTAGAATGGAGGAACTATGGCTACACCTTC | CASSLEWRNYGYTF | . | TRBV11-2 | . | TRBJ1-2
TGTGCCAGCAGCCCGGGGTCCTACGAGCAGTACTTC | CASSPGSYEQYF | . | TRBV5-6 | . | TRBJ2-7
TGTGCCAGCAGCTTGGTGGAGGGCCTATTCTCCTACAATGAGCAGTTCTTC | CASSLVEGLFSYNEQFF | . | TRBV5-6 | once | TRBJ2-1
TGTGCCAGCTCACCGACAGGGGGCTCCTCTGGGGCCAACGTCCTGACTTTC | CASSPTGGSSGANVLTF | TRBD1 | TRBV18 | . | TRBJ2-6
TGTGCCAGCAGCTTAGTTGTGGGGGGCGGAGGCACAGATACGCAGTATTTT | CASSLVVGGGGTDTQYF | . | TRBV7-8 | . | TRBJ2-3
TGTGCCAGCAGGCACCCCGGGACGGAACCCTACGAGCAGTACTTC | CASRHPGTEPYEQYF | . | TRBV6-1 | . | TRBJ2-7
TGTGCCAGCAGAGCCGGGGACTATGGCTACACCTTC | CASRAGDYGYTF | . | TRBV27 | . | TRBJ1-2
TGTGCCAGCAGCACCAGCGCGGGAACTGTGAGGAGCATTCAGTACTTC | CASSTSAGTVRSIQYF | . | TRBV11-2 | . | TRBJ2-4
TGTGCCAGCAGTTACGCTGACAGGGGTGGCTATGGCTACACCTTC | CASSYADRGGYGYTF | TRBD1 | TRBV6-6 | . | TRBJ1-2
TGTGCCAGCTCAGGGTGGTCAACGGATACGCAGTATTTT | CASSGWSTDTQYF | . | TRBV18 | . | TRBJ2-3
TGTGCCAGCAGCTTAGAGGCCTACCAAGAGACCCAGTACTTC | CASSLEAYQETQYF | . | TRBV7-6 | . | TRBJ2-5
TGTGCCAGCAGTTACTCGGCCAGAATTACCGAAAAACTGTTTTTT | CASSYSARITEKLFF | . | TRBV6-5 | . | TRBJ1-4
TGTGCCAGCAGCACCCAGCACACCGGGGAGCTGTTTTTT | CASSTQHTGELFF | . | TRBV7-8 | . | TRBJ2-2
TGTGCCAGCAGCCCATTCCAACAGAATAACTATGGCTACACCTTC | CASSPFQQNNYGYTF | . | TRBV7-8 | . | TRBJ1-2
TGTGCCAGTAGTTGGGACAGCTTCTCCTCTGGAAACACCATATATTTT | CASSWDSFSSGNTIYF | TRBD1 | TRBV19 | once | TRBJ1-3
TGCGCCAGCAGCTTGTTTGGTCGGCGGGAGGTAGGTGAGCAGTTCTTC | CASSLFGRREVGEQFF | TRBD2 | TRBV5-1 | . | TRBJ2-1